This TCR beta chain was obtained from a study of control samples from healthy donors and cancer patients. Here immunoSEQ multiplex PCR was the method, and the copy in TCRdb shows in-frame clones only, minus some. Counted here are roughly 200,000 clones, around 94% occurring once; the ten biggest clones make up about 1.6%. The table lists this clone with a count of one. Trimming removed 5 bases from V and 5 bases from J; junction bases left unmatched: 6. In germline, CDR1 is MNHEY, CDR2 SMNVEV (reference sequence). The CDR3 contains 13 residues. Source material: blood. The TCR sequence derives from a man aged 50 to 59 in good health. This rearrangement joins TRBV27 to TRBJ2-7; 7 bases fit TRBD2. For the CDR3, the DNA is TGTGCCAGCAGTGCCCCCGGGAGGAACGAGCAGTACGTC. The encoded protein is CASSAPGRNEQYV.